A single sample gave rise to the 27 T cell receptor beta chains below, sequenced in a study of cytotoxic CD8 clonotypes in ibrutinib-treated CLL. Clones were read by immunoSEQ multiplex PCR, and TCRdb kept only the in-frame ones, dropping some. The data hold around 91,000 clones, with more than 70% observed a single time. The sequencing used PBMCs, collected before ibrutinib treatment. All receptors come from a human donor with chronic lymphocytic leukemia.

The rearrangement uses TRBV6-5 and TRBJ1-5; a possible D gene is TRBD1 (6 bases). V lost 5 bases, J lost 1 base, and 9 bases lay in between. CDR3 length equals 14 residues. Germline CDR1 reads MNHEY; CDR2 reads SVGAGI. The CDR3 spells CASSLGQSNQPQHF. In DNA, the CDR3 is TGTGCCAGCAGTCTTGGACAGAGCAATCAGCCCCAGCATTTT.

V is TRBV7-9 and J is TRBJ1-1; D possibly corresponds to TRBD1 (6 bases). The germline V gene encodes CDR1 SEHNR and CDR2 FQNEAQ (reference sequence). V was shortened by 0 bases and J by 2 bases, with 16 bases between the two germline ends. The CDR3 runs to 17 residues. CDR3 nucleotides: TGTGCCAGCAGCTTAGCGCTAGACTGGGACACCAACACTGAAGCTTTCTTT. As protein: CASSLALDWDTNTEAFF.

This clone was counted a single time. J is TRBJ2-5 and V is TRBV4-1, with TRBD1 matching over 10 bases. Unmatched junction bases numbered 8, after V lost 0 bases and J lost 4 bases. The CDR3 has 17 residues. Germline V gives CDR1 MGHRA, CDR2 YSYEKL. The CDR3 reads CASSQDLDRGLRETQYF. DNA for the CDR3: TGCGCCAGCAGCCAAGATCTTGACAGGGGGCTTAGAGAGACCCAGTACTTC.

J is TRBJ2-1 and V is TRBV7-2, with 9 nucleotides matching TRBD2. The V and J ends lost 1 base and 8 bases, in that order; junction bases with no gene match: 6. The CDR3 runs 15 residues. Germline V gives CDR1 SGHTA, CDR2 FQGNSA. In DNA form, the CDR3 reads TGTGCCAGCAGCTTAGAGGCTAGCGGGATCCATGAGCAGTTCTTC. As protein: CASSLEASGIHEQFF.

The genes are TRBV6-1 and TRBJ1-4, with TRBD1 matching over 10 bases. Germline-derived CDR1 and CDR2 are MNHNS and SASEGT. CDR3 size: 17 residues. The ends lost 1 base at V and 7 bases at J; junction bases unmatched: 9. This CDR3 is CASSEVLKGTGAEKLFF. The CDR3 DNA is TGTGCCAGCAGTGAAGTGTTAAAGGGGACAGGGGCTGAAAAACTGTTTTTT.

The J gene is TRBJ2-7, the V gene TRBV5-1; 11 positions agree with TRBD2. CDR1 and CDR2 from the germline V gene are SGHRS and YFSETQ. The CDR3 length is 15 residues. V lost 4 bases and J lost 6; bases outside the gene matches: 9. CDR3 nucleotide sequence: TGCGCCAGCAGCCCCACCGGGACTAGCGGCACCGAGCAGTACTTC. Amino acids: CASSPTGTSGTEQYF.

The chain has TRBV6-1 and TRBJ1-1, with TRBD1 matching 8 bases. Germline assignment: CDR1 MNHNS and CDR2 SASEGT. The CDR3 totals 14 residues. Unmatched junction bases numbered 4, after V lost 6 bases and J lost 1 base. This chain's CDR3 is CASRLTGENTEAFF. The CDR3 nucleotides are TGTGCCAGCAGGCTGACAGGGGAGAACACTGAAGCTTTCTTT.

The count of this clone is one. This sequence joins TRBV5-1 and TRBJ2-3; D unresolved. From germline, CDR1 is SGHRS and CDR2 YFSETQ. The CDR3 is 11 amino acids. The V gene lost 3 bases and the J gene lost 2 bases, with 1 base spanning the gap. CDR3 nucleotides: TGCGCCAGCAGCTCCACAGATACGCAGTATTTT. It is translated as CASSSTDTQYF.

The rearrangement joins TRBV30 to TRBJ2-1; possible D gene TRBD1, 6 bases. The V gene's germline CDR1 is GTSNPN and CDR2 SVGIG (reference sequence). Between the trimmed V and J ends, which lost 2 bases and 0 bases, there was a span of 11 bases. The CDR3 sequence is 15 residues long. CDR3 protein: CAWSTGQNSYNEQFF. For the CDR3, the DNA is TGTGCCTGGAGTACGGGACAAAACTCCTACAATGAGCAGTTCTTC.

The CDR3 region is CASSFGDTQYF. The CDR3 DNA reads TGCGCCAGCAGCTTTGGGGATACGCAGTATTTT. The V gene is TRBV5-1, the J gene TRBJ2-3; D remains ambiguous. This CDR3 is 11 amino acids long. V was trimmed by 2 bases and J by 6 bases, leaving 4 bases between them. From germline, CDR1 is SGHRS and CDR2 YFSETQ.

The chain uses TRBV30 and TRBJ1-3; D not resolved. V lost 1 base and J lost 4, with 8 bases in between. Germline CDR1 is GTSNPN and CDR2 is SVGIG (reference sequence). This CDR3 has 13 amino acids. CDR3 bases: TGTGCCTGGAGTGCCACTGGCGGAAACACCATATATTTT. Protein sequence: CAWSATGGNTIYF.

The V gene is TRBV7-2, the J gene TRBJ2-2; unclear D gene. V lost 4 bases and J lost 6, with 15 bases in between. Germline assignment: CDR1 SGHTA and CDR2 FQGNSA. The length of the CDR3 is 15 residues. CDR3 loop: CASSYALQAPGELFF. CDR3 in DNA: TGTGCCAGCAGCTACGCCTTACAAGCCCCCGGGGAGCTGTTTTTT.

The chain uses TRBV9 and TRBJ2-1; TRBD2 is a possible D gene (5 bases). Per the germline V gene, CDR1 is SGDLS and CDR2 is YYNGEE. The CDR3 covers 15 residues. The V and J ends lost 3 bases and 7 bases respectively, with 17 bases between them. The CDR3 coding sequence is TGTGCCAGCAGCGATCGTGTGACTACCACGAATGAGCAGTTCTTC. Amino acid sequence: CASSDRVTTTNEQFF.

The rearrangement uses TRBV9 and TRBJ2-2; 9 bases align to TRBD2. With V trimmed by 1 base and J by 3 bases, 1 base remained unmatched. CDR3 length: 15 amino acids. Germline lookup yields CDR1 SGDLS and CDR2 YYNGEE. The CDR3 coding sequence is TGTGCCAGCAGCGTAAGACTAGCGGACACCGGGGAGCTGTTTTTT. It is translated as CASSVRLADTGELFF.

The V gene is TRBV10-3, the J gene TRBJ2-7; the D gene is possibly TRBD1 (6 bases). The CDR3 extends over 13 amino acids. Trimming shortened V by 10 bases and J by 1 base, and 14 bases separated the two germline ends. Germline-derived CDR1 and CDR2 are ENHRY and SYGVKD. CDR3 protein: CASARDISYEQYF. The DNA for the CDR3 is TGTGCCAGCGCCCGGGACATTTCCTACGAGCAGTACTTC.

The V call is TRBV11-2, the J call TRBJ2-2, with TRBD2 matching 8 bases. V dropped 5 bases and J dropped 3; count of bases not matched to a gene: 8. The germline V gene has CDR1 SGHAT and CDR2 FQNNGV. CDR3 length equals 16 residues. CDR3 residues: CASSPTLAGYTGELFF. CDR3 in DNA: TGTGCCAGCAGCCCAACCTTAGCGGGATACACCGGGGAGCTGTTTTTT.

The chain is built from TRBV7-9 and TRBJ2-5, with D perhaps TRBD1 (6 bases). V dropped 4 bases and J dropped 5 bases, with 14 bases sitting between them. Germline-derived CDR1 and CDR2 are SEHNR and FQNEAQ (reference sequence). This CDR3 is built from 14 residues. The CDR3 reads CASSSYRAAETQYF. The DNA for the CDR3 is TGTGCCAGCAGCTCCTACAGGGCCGCCGAGACCCAGTACTTC.

The chain employs TRBV6-6 and TRBJ1-2, with TRBD1 as a possible D gene (5 bases). This CDR3 is built from 12 residues. The germline V and J ends were trimmed by 8 bases and 8 bases, with 15 bases remaining between them. Germline V lookup: CDR1 MNHNY, CDR2 SVGAGI (reference sequence). The CDR3 spells CASEERGGGYTF. CDR3 nucleotide sequence: TGTGCCAGCGAAGAGAGGGGTGGCGGCTACACCTTC.

V and J are TRBV30 and TRBJ2-1, with a possible D match to TRBD2 (6 bases). The germline V gene has CDR1 GTSNPN and CDR2 SVGIG (reference sequence). The CDR3 spans 14 residues. The ends were cut back, 0 bases at V and 4 bases at J, with 10 bases in the middle. CDR3 bases: TGTGCCTGGAGTGTAGGGGCGGGGTACAATGAGCAGTTCTTC. Its protein is CAWSVGAGYNEQFF.

The gene calls are TRBV5-4 and TRBJ1-5; D not certain. The V gene's germline CDR1 is SGHNT and CDR2 YYREEE (reference sequence). Between the trimmed V and J ends, which lost 4 bases and 6 bases, there was a span of 8 bases. The CDR3 is 12 residues long. This CDR3 reads CASSLDGQPQHF. CDR3 nucleotide sequence: TGTGCCAGCAGCCTGGATGGTCAGCCCCAGCATTTT.

This clone was seen a single time. The chain has TRBV30 and TRBJ2-1; either TRBD1 or TRBD2 may supply D (5 bases each). The CDR3 is 15 residues long. Germline V gene sequence: CDR1 GTSNPN, CDR2 SVGIG (reference sequence). Trimming removed 4 bases from V and 6 bases from J, with 19 bases in between. The CDR3 DNA is TGTGCCTGGAACCGAAGGGGACGGGATATCAATGAGCAGTTCTTC. Translating it yields CAWNRRGRDINEQFF.

The chain combines TRBV5-6 with TRBJ2-3; TRBD1 or TRBD2 may be the D gene (5 bases each). Trimming took off 1 base at V and 3 bases at J, with 18 bases between the two ends. Looked up from germline, CDR1 is SGHDT and CDR2 is YYEEEE. The CDR3 length is 17 residues. The CDR3 is CASSLSAGASYTDTQYF. In nucleotides, the CDR3 is TGTGCCAGCAGCTTGAGTGCCGGGGCTAGCTATACAGATACGCAGTATTTT.

The V and J genes are TRBV6-1 and TRBJ1-3; TRBD1 matches at 7 bases. V lost 0 bases and J lost 2; bases outside the gene matches: 7. From germline, CDR1 is MNHNS and CDR2 SASEGT. CDR3 size: 17 residues. CDR3 sequence reads: CASSEAVEGAPGNTIYF. The CDR3 bases are TGTGCCAGCAGTGAAGCGGTTGAGGGGGCGCCTGGAAACACCATATATTTT.

This clone appeared a single time. The chain employs TRBV6-1 and TRBJ2-4; 13 bases are a match to TRBD2. The germline CDR1 and CDR2 sequences are MNHNS and SASEGT. Losses at the gene ends were 6 bases for V and 8 bases for J; bases not matched to a gene: 4. The CDR3 is made up of 14 amino acids. This chain's CDR3 is CASRLAGGPDIQYF. The CDR3 coding sequence is TGTGCCAGCAGACTAGCGGGAGGGCCCGACATTCAGTACTTC.

The chain joins TRBV7-9 to TRBJ2-3; no reliable D call. Trimming took off 1 base at V and 2 bases at J, with 10 bases between the two ends. Germline V lookup: CDR1 SEHNR, CDR2 FQNEAQ (reference sequence). This CDR3 is built from 15 residues. The CDR3 is CASSLVTQPTDTQYF. The DNA for the CDR3 is TGTGCCAGCAGCTTAGTCACCCAGCCCACAGATACGCAGTATTTT.

CDR3: CASSVEQGNTEAFF. The CDR3 coding sequence is TGTGCCAGCAGCGTAGAACAGGGGAACACTGAAGCTTTCTTT. The chain has TRBV9 and TRBJ1-1; TRBD1 is a possible D gene (6 bases). Trimming took off 0 bases at V and 1 base at J, with 7 bases between the two ends. CDR3 size: 14 residues. The V gene's germline CDR1 is SGDLS and CDR2 YYNGEE.

This clone was detected a few times. The J gene is TRBJ2-7, the V gene TRBV29-1, with a tentative D call TRBD1 (6 bases). Looked up from germline, CDR1 is SQVTM and CDR2 is ANQGSEA. V dropped 6 bases and J dropped 0 bases, with 12 bases sitting between them. The CDR3 has 13 residues. The CDR3 loop reads CSVQDSHSYEQYF. The CDR3 region has the DNA TGCAGCGTCCAGGACAGTCACTCCTACGAGCAGTACTTC.